This T cell receptor (beta chain) emerged from a study of blood T cells in healthy people across ages. Overall study: Capture by template switching was about one barcoded beta molecule per two T cells. Study observations and caveats: Naive and antigen-experienced cells could not be conclusively compared, given unsorted PBMCs.

Using a J-beta primer mix together with a sample-barcoded 5' primer, a second PCR was run for about 6 to 11 cycles. TCRdb recomputed calls from the 5' RACE reads with MiXCR, one row per CDR3 protein. Seen here are about 580,000 distinct CDR3 sequences, 40% to 50% observed once, and the top ten hold about 26%. The CDR3 loop spans 15 amino acids. Germline V gene data show CDR1 as SGHRS and CDR2 as YFSETQ. Trimming took 0 bases from V and 2 from J, leaving 9 bases between them. In this sample, this clonotype turned up a few times. Its antigen is still unknown. The sample consisted of blood. This sequence was found in a man older than 75 in good health. The genes are TRBV5-1 and TRBJ2-1, with D tentatively TRBD2 (6 bases). The CDR3 nucleotides are TGCGCCAGCAGCTTGGCTAGCGCTACCTACAATGAGCAGTTCTTC. Translated, it gives CASSLASATYNEQFF.